The clone carrying this T cell receptor (beta chain) has only one observation. This record comes from a study of control samples from healthy donors and cancer patients. Assay used: immunoSEQ multiplex PCR; TCRdb lists only in-frame clones, some missing. The sample holds around 180,000 clones; approximately 94% are singletons and the top ten take roughly 1.3%. The germline V gene has CDR1 SGHVS and CDR2 FQNEAQ. This CDR3 is 16 amino acids long. The V gene lost 2 bases and the J gene lost 0 bases, with 11 bases spanning the gap. The rearrangement uses TRBV7-8 and TRBJ1-3; possible D gene TRBD1, 5 bases. The source material was blood. The clonotype originates from a woman between 18 and 30 years old in good health. The DNA for the CDR3 is TGTGCCAGCAGCTTATCAGGGTTCGGCTCTGGAAACACCATATATTTT. Amino acids: CASSLSGFGSGNTIYF.